Included here is one T cell receptor (beta chain) sequence, with context. The antigen remains undetermined. Each subset's genomic DNA was shared equally among a number of immunoSEQ plates. Some clones are missing from TCRdb's copy, which holds only in-frame ones; the method was immunoSEQ multiplex PCR. The table records 780,000 or so clones, 72% of them present only once. The data were taken from a study of shared clonotypes between healthy human individuals. At the level of the study: Per donor, three plates held CD4 naive cells, three held CD4 memory, two held CD8 naive and one held CD8 memory.

CDR3 length equals 19 residues. The trim removed 0 bases at V and 7 bases at J, leaving 16 bases unmatched. Germline CDR1 is LGHNA and CDR2 is YNFKEQ. Naive CD45RA+ and memory CD45RA-negative subsets were split from CD4+ cells. Study results and limitations: Deeper or shallower sequencing was expected to change how clonotypes are shared among donors.

The gene calls are TRBV4-2 and TRBJ2-7; 12 positions match TRBD2. Sequenced: memory CD4+ T cells sorted from blood. This sample's subset: CD45RA-negative fraction. The sequence came from a woman in her thirties in good health. The CDR3 DNA reads as TGTGCCAGCAGCCAAGATCGTGGGCTAGCGGGAGGGTCTGCGAGGGAGCAGTACTTC. It encodes CASSQDRGLAGGSAREQYF.